The subject of this entry is one T cell receptor (beta chain). Compared with the rest of its sample, this clone is medium-sized (0.01 to 0.1%). Its antigen remains unidentified. It has no much larger one-base neighbor in the sample; base qualities were not kept. The method was the immunoSEQ multiplex PCR assay. A mixture of 60 forward primers for TCR Vbeta segments and 13 reverse primers for TCR Jbeta segments was used in the multiplex PCR. Amplification of the CDR3 region of rearranged TCR beta genes was performed with a multiplex PCR assay on genomic DNA. The Illumina HiSeq System was used to sequence the amplified TCR beta libraries as 87-base-pair reads. The original pipeline was this. Across the roughly 700 repertoires, a later analysis counted tens of millions of unique TCR beta chains, 9 million to 14 million of which were shared by at least two donors. Raw reads were error-corrected and collapsed into unique sequences by a nearest-neighbor algorithm in which closely related sequences were merged to remove PCR and sequencing errors. V, D and J gene segments were assigned by aligning CDR3 sequences to IMGT reference sequences. For a sequence to be retained, a match of at least six nucleotides was required to both a V gene segment and a J gene segment. Rearrangements were classified as productive when the CDR3 lacked stop codons and remained in frame with V and J, and all other rearrangements were classified as non-productive. Following IMGT convention, CDR3 was defined as the stretch from the second conserved V-encoded cysteine to the conserved J-encoded phenylalanine. In an earlier analysis of around 570 of the donors, sequences lacking an unambiguous match to a single V gene segment were excluded. In an earlier analysis of a few hundred of the donors, V segments were called functional above 56.7% productive rearrangements and were called segregating when the between-donor standard deviation exceeded 5%. A statistical classification framework was developed to diagnose cytomegalovirus status using the catalog of TCR beta chain sequences. In a later analysis, TCR nucleotide sequences were compared against IMGT/GENE-DB human TR gene sequences so that V and J genes could be assigned. The TCRdist pipeline was used in a later analysis to assign CDR3 sequences and most-parsimonious VDJ recombination scenarios. In a later analysis, each TCR beta chain was defined by its CDR3 amino acid sequence together with its V-gene family, and reads lacking a unique V-gene family were excluded. As a way to deal with suspected cross-contamination and a sequencing artifact, a later analysis dropped over 550 nucleotide sequences that were highly shared and had low generation probability. In a later analysis, a clonal expansion index for each public chain was calculated from normalized within-repertoire ranks of inferred template counts. In a later analysis, generation probabilities were computed using a VDJ recombination model fitted to out-of-frame rearrangements, and the results were checked against IGoR. In a later analysis, hypergeometric tests were used to score TCR-TCR, TCR-HLA and TCR-CMV co-occurrence, with a repertoire-size bias correction applied to TCR pairs. To estimate false discovery rates, a later analysis permuted the HLA or CMV assignments 20 times. A later analysis grouped co-occurring TCRs with DBSCAN, adding TCRdist sequence similarity when clustering within HLA-allele-positive subsets. Repertoires with fewer than 30,000 or more than 120,000 public chains, plus five repertoires with anomalous nucleotide sharing, were excluded from co-occurrence clustering. TCRdb mirrors the immuneACCESS table, restricted to in-frame sequences. Some clones are absent from its copies; in checked studies, under half trace to an unresolved V gene, and the reason for the others is unknown. V and J calls and clone size follow that table, whereas D and trimming were derived from the DNA. A total of 150,000 or so clones appear in this sample, over 60% of them only once. Of the sample, 13% falls within the top ten clones.

This entry is derived from a study of cytomegalovirus exposure and HLA in healthy donors (dated by TCRdb to about 2017). With regard to the full study: According to an earlier analysis of 550 to 750 of the donors, about 190 million T cells yielded roughly 110 million unique TCR beta sequences and around 300 Gb of sequence data. Rather than drawing on any new phenotypic data, the later analysis identified candidate immune exposures from TCR beta sequences and the way those sequences occurred across donors. To study patterns of TCR occurrence, a later analysis re-analyzed previously published TCR beta repertoires from 700 or so donors and added high-resolution HLA genotyping. Because of strong linkage in the cohort, a handful of DR-DQ haplotypes were treated as single units for association and clustering. A separate validation cohort of roughly 120 different subjects was used in addition to the roughly 670-subject first cohort. The study aimed to test whether cataloging public T cell receptors could reveal signatures of past pathogen exposure. Every repertoire in the discovery cohort had been generated on one and the same sequencing platform. Using immunosequencing, the study profiled T cell repertoires from around 670 subjects and related those repertoires to cytomegalovirus serostatus. Genome-wide SNP genotypes for about 55% of the 666 donors were used in a later genetic analysis, which treated that subset as a discovery cohort. Alongside the repertoire data, information on donor age, sex, ethnicity and CMV serostatus was compiled. HLA typing covered class I and class II loci at four-digit resolution. Among the roughly 400 genotyped donors, around 81% belonged to the genetic ancestry cluster associated with self-reported Caucasian donors. Among around 400 genotyped donors of the cohort, an average of around 250,000 unique TCR beta nucleotide sequences was sequenced per donor, of which 15% to 20% were non-productive. An early release covering roughly 600 HLA-typed donors comprised approximately 300 gigabases of sequencing data and tens of millions of unique TCR sequences. The study combined high-throughput TCR immunosequencing, statistical association of individual TCRs with disease status, and machine learning to predict cytomegalovirus infection status. An earlier analysis of approximately 580 of the donors used high-throughput TCR beta sequencing to judge whether each TCR beta V gene segment behaved as functional or pseudogenic. The number of donors typed differed by locus, with 629-630 for A, B, C, DRB1 and DQB1, roughly 550 for DQA1, 600 to 610 for DPA1, and around 460 for DPB1.

Trimming accounts for 9 bases at V and 3 bases at J, while the number of junction bases matched to no gene is 10. The germline V gene sets CDR1 to MNHEY and CDR2 to SVGAGI. CDR3 length: 15 amino acids, cysteine to phenylalanine. The read is trimmed to its CDR3 DNA, 45 bases read in frame from base 1. The cohort was made up of approximately 670 healthy bone marrow donors. All cohort members were sampled while nominally healthy, although unrecorded immune exposures were likely present. The donor was CMV seropositive and belonged to the group of some 290 seropositive cohort members. A peripheral blood sample was provided by each donor, and peripheral blood mononuclear cells were used for TCR beta sequencing. The Qiagen DNeasy Blood Extraction Kit was used to extract genomic DNA from the blood cell samples. The paper's findings and limits, for the study overall: In a later analysis, several top co-occurrence clusters were reported to appear linked to parvovirus B19, influenza, CMV and Epstein-Barr virus. In a later genetic analysis, fewer N-insertions in productive TCRs were reported among donors in an Asian-associated ancestry cluster than the roughly 640-donor mean. A later analysis found that TCR association rates varied across HLA loci, with DRB1 alleles showing the most associated TCRs and HLA-C alleles the fewest. In a later genetic analysis, a missense DCLRE1C variant was associated with V-gene and J-gene trimming of TCR beta chains, and the association was replicated in an independent cohort. A later analysis found that HLA-associated TCR beta chains were more clonally expanded and had lower generation probabilities than equally common non-associated chains. Only TCR beta chains were sequenced in this cohort, and the absence of alpha or paired-chain data limited detectable features. The study gave a list of about 170 TCR beta chains associated with cytomegalovirus. CMV serostatus was the only immune exposure information available for the cohort. Some IMGT-functional V segments, including TRBV6-2 and TRBV6-3, could not be distinguished by the 87-base-pair reads and were therefore excluded. A further reported finding was that TCR beta sequences accurately predicted the HLA-A and HLA-B alleles for most subjects in the first cohort. The classifier was reported to diagnose cytomegalovirus status with high specificity and sensitivity in both the original cohort and the validation cohort. Presence/absence analyses assumed roughly uniform sequencing depth across donors, an assumption that may not hold. In a later analysis, around 15,000 TCR beta sequences were associated with specific HLA alleles at a false discovery rate of 0.05. The sequencing pipeline was judged likely to have produced a cluster of highly shared sequence variants as a technical artifact. Strong co-occurrence of HLA alleles, especially DR and DQ, made assigning TCR associations to individual alleles difficult. HLA typing was unavailable for some donors at each locus, so association tests used only the typed subset. It was suggested by the authors that the approach could potentially be generalized to other disease states and immunological phenotypes. In vitro tests confirmed that a few of the cytomegalovirus-associated TCR beta chains recognize cytomegalovirus antigens. In an earlier analysis of approximately 590 of the donors, most TCR beta V segments were observed in productive rearrangements about 87% or about 30% of the time, broadly matching IMGT annotations. Most TCR sequences were observed very rarely across donors, whereas some public TCRs were present in many individuals. According to a later analysis, most CMV-associated TCR beta chains appeared to be HLA-restricted, and the HLA associations seemed to be driven largely by CMV exposure. Because counts were too low, about 18 rarely observed V segments, including chromosome 9 orphons, were left out of the earlier analysis of several hundred of the donors. Linkage disequilibrium might explain the correlated functional status among segregating V segments, but an unknown experimental factor could not be ruled out.

Material: PBMCs. The receptor was derived from a man in his forties in good health and CMV-seropositive. The sequence joins TRBV6-5 to TRBJ1-1; TRBD1 aligns with 10 central bases. Here the CDR3 is given as CASAKRTGGHTEAFF. The bases read TGTGCCAGTGCTAAAAGGACAGGGGGGCACACTGAAGCTTTCTTT.